Each of the 9 T cell receptor beta chains below was sequenced from the same sample in a study of T cell repertoires in cytomegalovirus infection. MiXCR was run by TCRdb on the reads, yielding one entry per CDR3 protein. Here the sample spans 28,000 or so distinct CDR3 sequences, under 20% being singletons. These receptors are not linked to any known antigen. The specimen comprised CD8+ T cells from cultured PBMCs, sampled from culture after CMV antigen stimulation. The receptors here all came from a human donor in good health (CMV status not recorded). Some clones in this sample may be carry-over from other donors' samples.

This clonotype has only a few counts. The J gene is TRBJ2-7, the V gene TRBV7-9; no clear D gene. CDR3 size: 13 residues. Germline assignment: CDR1 SEHNR and CDR2 FQNEAQ (reference sequence). With 6 bases removed from V and 6 bases from J, the gap between germline ends came to 15 bases. CDR3 bases: TGTGCCAGCAGTCCAGGCGGCATCGGCGAGCAGTACTTC. This sequence encodes CASSPGGIGEQYF.

A few counts support this clonotype. The junction does not match germline at one end; this may be a read error. The V and J genes are TRBV11-1 and TRBJ1-6, with no clear D. Per the germline V gene, CDR1 is SGHAT and CDR2 is FQDESV (reference sequence). This CDR3 region has 13 residues. This CDR3 reads CASSFSASSPLHF. The CDR3, as DNA: TGTGCCAGTAGCTTTTCGGCGAGTTCACCCCTCCACTTT. The variable domain in full, with the rest retrieved from reference TRBV11-1 and TRBJ1-6, is EAEVAQSPRYKITEKSQAVAFWCDPISGHATLYWYRQILGQGPELLVQFQDESVVDDSQLPKDRFSAERLKGVDSTLKIQPAELGDSAMYLCASSFSASSPLHFGNGTRLTVT.

This sequence joins TRBV5-1 and TRBJ2-1; 9 bases align to TRBD2. Trimming removed 1 base from V and 5 bases from J; junction bases left unmatched: 7. Germline V gene lookup returns CDR1 SGHRS and CDR2 YFSETQ. The CDR3 spans 16 residues. Here the CDR3 reads CASSLRREGLNNEQFF. The DNA of the CDR3 is TGCGCCAGCAGCTTGAGGCGGGAGGGCCTCAACAATGAGCAGTTCTTC.

The chain carries TRBV12-3 or TRBV12-4 and TRBJ2-3, with 12 bases identical to TRBD1. The junction had 8 bases not matched to a gene; V was cut back by 6 bases and J by 7 bases. This CDR3 is 15 amino acids long. The CDR3 DNA follows: TGTGCCAGCAGCCCCCGGGACAGGGGGCGAAATACGCAGTATTTT. Encoded protein: CASSPRDRGRNTQYF.

The chain recombines TRBV5-1 with TRBJ1-3; no firm D call. V lost 4 bases to trimming and J lost 4 bases, with 3 bases between them. This CDR3 comprises 11 residues. CDR1 and CDR2 from the germline V gene are SGHRS and YFSETQ. CDR3 DNA: TGCGCCAGCAGCCAGGGAAACACCATATATTTT. It yields the protein CASSQGNTIYF.

This clonotype was observed a few times. DNA for the CDR3: TGTGCCAGCAGTACCGCGGGACTACCCTCTCGGTTCTTC. Amino acids: CASSTAGLPSRFF. The V and J genes are TRBV27 and TRBJ2-1; 7 positions match TRBD2. The V gene's germline CDR1 is MNHEY and CDR2 SMNVEV (reference sequence). This CDR3 has 13 amino acids. Trimming at V came to 5 bases and at J to 15 bases, leaving 13 bases not matched to a gene.

V gene TRBV15 combines with J gene TRBJ2-3; D is possibly TRBD2 (6 bases). CDR1 and CDR2 from the germline V gene are LNHNV and YYDKDF (reference sequence). The CDR3 contains 15 residues. V was trimmed by 0 bases and J by 2 bases, leaving 9 bases between them. The CDR3 sequence: CATSRDREYTDTQYF. The CDR3 DNA is TGTGCCACCAGCAGAGATCGGGAGTACACAGATACGCAGTATTTT.

The chain uses TRBV7-9 and TRBJ1-1; D is possibly TRBD1 (6 bases). V lost 5 bases to trimming and J lost 5 bases, with 9 bases between them. This CDR3 is 12 amino acids long. From germline, CDR1 is SEHNR and CDR2 FQNEAQ (reference sequence). The CDR3 sequence: CASSPRGTEAFF. CDR3 DNA sequence: TGTGCCAGCAGCCCCAGGGGTACTGAAGCTTTCTTT.

This clonotype turned up a few times. The chain combines TRBV11-3 with TRBJ2-3, with TRBD1 matching 8 bases. Per germline, CDR1 SGHNT and CDR2 YENEEA. V lost 5 bases and J lost 2; bases outside the gene matches: 9. The CDR3 runs 16 residues. The CDR3: CASSPGDRWSTDTQYF. DNA of the CDR3: TGTGCCAGCAGCCCAGGGGACAGGTGGTCCACAGATACGCAGTATTTT.